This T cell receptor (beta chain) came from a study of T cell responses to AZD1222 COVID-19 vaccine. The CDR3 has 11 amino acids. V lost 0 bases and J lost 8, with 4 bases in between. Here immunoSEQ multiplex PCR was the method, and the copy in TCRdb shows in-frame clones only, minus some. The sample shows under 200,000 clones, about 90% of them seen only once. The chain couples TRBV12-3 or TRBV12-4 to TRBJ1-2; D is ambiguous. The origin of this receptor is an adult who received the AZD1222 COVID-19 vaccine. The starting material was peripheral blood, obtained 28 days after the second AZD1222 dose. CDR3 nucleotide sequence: TGTGCCAGCAGTTTAGCGCGCGGCTACACCTTC. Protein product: CASSLARGYTF.